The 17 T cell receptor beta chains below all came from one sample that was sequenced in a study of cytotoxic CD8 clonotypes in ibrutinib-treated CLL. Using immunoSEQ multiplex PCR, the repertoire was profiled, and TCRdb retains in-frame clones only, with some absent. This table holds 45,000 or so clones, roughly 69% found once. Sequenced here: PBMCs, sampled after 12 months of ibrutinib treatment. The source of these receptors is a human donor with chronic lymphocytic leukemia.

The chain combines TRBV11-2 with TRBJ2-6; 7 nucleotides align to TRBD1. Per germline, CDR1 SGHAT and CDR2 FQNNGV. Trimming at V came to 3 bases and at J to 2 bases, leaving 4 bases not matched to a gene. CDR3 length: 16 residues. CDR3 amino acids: CASSLEGGAGANVLTF. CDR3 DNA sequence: TGTGCCAGCAGCTTGGAAGGGGGCGCTGGGGCCAACGTCCTGACTTTC.

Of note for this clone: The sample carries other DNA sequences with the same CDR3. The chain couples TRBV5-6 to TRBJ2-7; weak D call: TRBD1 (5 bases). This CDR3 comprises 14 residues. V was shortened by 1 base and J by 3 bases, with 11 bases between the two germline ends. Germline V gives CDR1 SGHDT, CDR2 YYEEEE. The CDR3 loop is CASSLRQGGYEQYF. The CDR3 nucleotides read TGTGCCAGCAGCTTGCGGCAGGGCGGCTACGAGCAGTACTTC. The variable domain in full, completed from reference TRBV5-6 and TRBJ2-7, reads DAGVTQSPTHLIKTRGQQVTLRCSPKSGHDTVSWYQQALGQGPQFIFQYYEEEERQRGNFPDRFSGHQFPNYSSELNVNALLLGDSALYLCASSLRQGGYEQYFGPGTRLTVT.

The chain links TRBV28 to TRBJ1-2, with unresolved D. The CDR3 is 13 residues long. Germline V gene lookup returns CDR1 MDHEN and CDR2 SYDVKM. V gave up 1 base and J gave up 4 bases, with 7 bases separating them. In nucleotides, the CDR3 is TGTGCCAGCAGTTTATTAGGGTCCTATGGCTACACCTTC. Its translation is CASSLLGSYGYTF.

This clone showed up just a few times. CDR3 sequence reads: CASGTSSNYGYTF. CDR3 DNA: TGTGCCAGCGGGACATCCTCTAACTATGGCTACACCTTC. The J gene is TRBJ1-2, the V gene TRBV27; possibly TRBD1 for D (6 bases). Germline loops: CDR1 MNHEY, CDR2 SMNVEV (reference sequence). With 8 bases removed from V and 0 bases from J, the gap between germline ends came to 10 bases. The CDR3 loop spans 13 amino acids.

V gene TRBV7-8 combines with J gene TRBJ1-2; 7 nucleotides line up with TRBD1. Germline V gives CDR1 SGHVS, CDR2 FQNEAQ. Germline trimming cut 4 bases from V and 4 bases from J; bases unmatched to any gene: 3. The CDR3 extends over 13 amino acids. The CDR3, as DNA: TGTGCCAGCAGCTACCGGACAGGCTATGGCTACACCTTC. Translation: CASSYRTGYGYTF.

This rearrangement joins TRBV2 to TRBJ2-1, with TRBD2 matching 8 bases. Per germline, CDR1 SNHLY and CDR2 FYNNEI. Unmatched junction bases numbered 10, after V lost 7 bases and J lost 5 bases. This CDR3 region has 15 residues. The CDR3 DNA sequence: TGTGCCAGCATCAATCGGGAGGGCCAGGACAATGAGCAGTTCTTC. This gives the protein CASINREGQDNEQFF. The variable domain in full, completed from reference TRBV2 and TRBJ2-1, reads EPEVTQTPSHQVTQMGQEVILRCVPISNHLYFYWYRQILGQKVEFLVSFYNNEISEKSEIFDDQFSVERPDGSNFTLKIRSTKLEDSAMYFCASINREGQDNEQFFGPGTRLTVL.

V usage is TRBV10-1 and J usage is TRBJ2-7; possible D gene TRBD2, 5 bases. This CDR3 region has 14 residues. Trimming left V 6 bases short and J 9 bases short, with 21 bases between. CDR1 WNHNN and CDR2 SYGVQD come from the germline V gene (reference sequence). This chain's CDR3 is CASSEDSHLKGQYF. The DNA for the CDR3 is TGCGCCAGCAGCGAGGACTCGCACTTAAAAGGGCAGTACTTC.

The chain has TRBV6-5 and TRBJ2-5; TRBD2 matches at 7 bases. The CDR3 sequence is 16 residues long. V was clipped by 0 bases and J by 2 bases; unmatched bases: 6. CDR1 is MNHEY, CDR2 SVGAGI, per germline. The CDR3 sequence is CASSYSGGARQETQYF. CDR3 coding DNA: TGTGCCAGCAGTTACTCGGGAGGGGCTCGTCAAGAGACCCAGTACTTC.

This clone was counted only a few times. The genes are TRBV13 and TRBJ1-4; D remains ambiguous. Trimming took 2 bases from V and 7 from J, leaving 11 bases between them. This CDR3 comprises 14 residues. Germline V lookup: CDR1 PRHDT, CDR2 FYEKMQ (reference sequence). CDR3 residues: CASSLRGKGEKLFF. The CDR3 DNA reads TGTGCCAGCAGCTTAAGAGGCAAGGGTGAAAAACTGTTTTTT.

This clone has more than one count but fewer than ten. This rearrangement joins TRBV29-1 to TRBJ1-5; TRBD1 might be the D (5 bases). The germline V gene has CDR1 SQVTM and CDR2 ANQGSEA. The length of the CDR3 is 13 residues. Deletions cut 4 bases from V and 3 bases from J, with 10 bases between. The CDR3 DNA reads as TGCAGCGTTGTGGAGGACAACAATCAGCCCCAGCATTTT. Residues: CSVVEDNNQPQHF.

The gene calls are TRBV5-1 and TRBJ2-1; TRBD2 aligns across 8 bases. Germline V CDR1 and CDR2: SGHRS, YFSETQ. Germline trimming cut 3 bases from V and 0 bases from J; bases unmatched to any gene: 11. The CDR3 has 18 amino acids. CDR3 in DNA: TGCGCCAGCAGCTCGGGTGTTAACGGGAGGGTCTCCTACAATGAGCAGTTCTTC. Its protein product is CASSSGVNGRVSYNEQFF.

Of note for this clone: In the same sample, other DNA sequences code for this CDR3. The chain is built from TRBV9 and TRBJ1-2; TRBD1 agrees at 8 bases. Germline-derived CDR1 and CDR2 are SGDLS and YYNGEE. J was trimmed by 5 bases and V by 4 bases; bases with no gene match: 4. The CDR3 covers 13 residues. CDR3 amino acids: CASSPTGVYGYTF. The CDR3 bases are TGTGCCAGCAGCCCGACAGGGGTGTATGGCTACACCTTC.

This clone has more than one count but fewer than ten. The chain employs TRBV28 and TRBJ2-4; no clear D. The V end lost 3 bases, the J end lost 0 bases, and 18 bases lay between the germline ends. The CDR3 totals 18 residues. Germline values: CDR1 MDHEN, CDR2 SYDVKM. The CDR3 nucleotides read TGTGCCAGCAGTTTTGCAGCCTTGGGTGCAATAGCCAAAAACATTCAGTACTTC. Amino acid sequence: CASSFAALGAIAKNIQYF. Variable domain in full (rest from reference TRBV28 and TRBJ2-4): DVKVTQSSRYLVKRTGEKVFLECVQDMDHENMFWYRQDPGLGLRLIYFSYDVKMKEKGDIPEGYSVSREKKERFSLILESASTNQTSMYLCASSFAALGAIAKNIQYFGAGTRLSVL.

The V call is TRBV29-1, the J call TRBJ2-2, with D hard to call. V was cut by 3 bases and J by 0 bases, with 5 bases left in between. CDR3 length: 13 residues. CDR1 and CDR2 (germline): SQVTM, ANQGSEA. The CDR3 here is CSVDGPNTGELFF. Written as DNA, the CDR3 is TGCAGCGTTGACGGACCGAACACCGGGGAGCTGTTTTTT.

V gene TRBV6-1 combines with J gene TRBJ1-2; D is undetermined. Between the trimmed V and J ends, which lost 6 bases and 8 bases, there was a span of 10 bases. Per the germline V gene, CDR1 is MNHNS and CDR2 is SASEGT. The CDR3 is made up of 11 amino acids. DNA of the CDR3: TGTGCCAGCAGCAAGGGAGGCGGCTACACCTTC. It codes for CASSKGGGYTF.

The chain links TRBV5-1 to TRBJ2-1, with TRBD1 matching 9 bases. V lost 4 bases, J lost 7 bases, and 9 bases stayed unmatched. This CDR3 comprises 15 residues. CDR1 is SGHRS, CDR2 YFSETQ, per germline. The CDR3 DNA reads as TGCGCCAGCAGCAGCCTACAGGGGGCGCTGAATGAGCAGTTCTTC. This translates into CASSSLQGALNEQFF.

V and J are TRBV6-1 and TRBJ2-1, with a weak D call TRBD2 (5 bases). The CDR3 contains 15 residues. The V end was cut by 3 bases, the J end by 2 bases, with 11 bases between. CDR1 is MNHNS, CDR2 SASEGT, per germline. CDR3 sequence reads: CASSDSFGAYNEQFF. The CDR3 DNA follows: TGTGCCAGCAGTGATAGTTTCGGGGCCTACAATGAGCAGTTCTTC.